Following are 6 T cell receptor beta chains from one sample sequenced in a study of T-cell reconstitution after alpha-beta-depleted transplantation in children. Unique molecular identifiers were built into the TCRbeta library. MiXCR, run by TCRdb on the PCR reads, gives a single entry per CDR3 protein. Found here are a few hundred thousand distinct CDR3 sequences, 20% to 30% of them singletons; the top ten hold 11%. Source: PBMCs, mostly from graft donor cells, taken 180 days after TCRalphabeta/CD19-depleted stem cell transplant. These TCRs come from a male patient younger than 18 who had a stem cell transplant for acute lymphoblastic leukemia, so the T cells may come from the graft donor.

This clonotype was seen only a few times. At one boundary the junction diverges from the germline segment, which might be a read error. CDR3 sequence: CARSLVGFGRADTQYF. DNA for the CDR3: TGCGCCAGAAGCTTGGTCGGGTTTGGTCGCGCAGATACGCAGTATTTT. The chain couples TRBV5-1 to TRBJ2-3; D is unresolved. The CDR3 consists of 16 residues. The germline CDR1 and CDR2 sequences are SGHRS and YFSETQ.

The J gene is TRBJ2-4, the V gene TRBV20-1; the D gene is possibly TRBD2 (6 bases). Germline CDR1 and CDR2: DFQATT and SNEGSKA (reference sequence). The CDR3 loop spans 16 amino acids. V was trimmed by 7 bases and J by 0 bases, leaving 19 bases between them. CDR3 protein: CSVRGPAGIAKNIQYF. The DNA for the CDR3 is TGCAGTGTTAGGGGTCCAGCGGGTATAGCCAAAAACATTCAGTACTTC.

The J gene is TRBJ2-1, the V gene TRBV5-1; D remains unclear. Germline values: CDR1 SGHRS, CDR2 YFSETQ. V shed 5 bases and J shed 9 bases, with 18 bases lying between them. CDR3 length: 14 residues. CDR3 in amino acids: CASSVRKAWGEQFF. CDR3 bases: TGCGCCAGCAGTGTCCGGAAGGCCTGGGGTGAGCAGTTCTTC.

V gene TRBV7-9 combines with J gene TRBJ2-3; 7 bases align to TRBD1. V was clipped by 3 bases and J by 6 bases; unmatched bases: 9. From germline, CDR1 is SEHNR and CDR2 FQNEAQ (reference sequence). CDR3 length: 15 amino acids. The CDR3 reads CASSFGTASSDTQYF. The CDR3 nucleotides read TGTGCCAGCAGCTTTGGGACAGCTTCATCCGATACGCAGTATTTT.

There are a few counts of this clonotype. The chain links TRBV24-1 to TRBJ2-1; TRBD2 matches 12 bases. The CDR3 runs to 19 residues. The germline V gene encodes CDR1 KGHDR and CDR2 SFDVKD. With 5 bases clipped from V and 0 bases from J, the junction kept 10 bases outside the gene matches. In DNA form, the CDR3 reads TGTGCCACCAGTGCATTGCTAGCGGGAGGGGGGAGCTCCTACAATGAGCAGTTCTTC. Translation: CATSALLAGGGSSYNEQFF.

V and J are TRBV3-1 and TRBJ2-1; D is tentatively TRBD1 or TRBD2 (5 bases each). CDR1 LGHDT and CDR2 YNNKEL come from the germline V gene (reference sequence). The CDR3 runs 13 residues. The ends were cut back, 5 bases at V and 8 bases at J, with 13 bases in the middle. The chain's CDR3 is CASSLTGTDEQFF. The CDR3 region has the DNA TGTGCCAGCAGCTTGACCGGGACCGATGAGCAGTTCTTC.